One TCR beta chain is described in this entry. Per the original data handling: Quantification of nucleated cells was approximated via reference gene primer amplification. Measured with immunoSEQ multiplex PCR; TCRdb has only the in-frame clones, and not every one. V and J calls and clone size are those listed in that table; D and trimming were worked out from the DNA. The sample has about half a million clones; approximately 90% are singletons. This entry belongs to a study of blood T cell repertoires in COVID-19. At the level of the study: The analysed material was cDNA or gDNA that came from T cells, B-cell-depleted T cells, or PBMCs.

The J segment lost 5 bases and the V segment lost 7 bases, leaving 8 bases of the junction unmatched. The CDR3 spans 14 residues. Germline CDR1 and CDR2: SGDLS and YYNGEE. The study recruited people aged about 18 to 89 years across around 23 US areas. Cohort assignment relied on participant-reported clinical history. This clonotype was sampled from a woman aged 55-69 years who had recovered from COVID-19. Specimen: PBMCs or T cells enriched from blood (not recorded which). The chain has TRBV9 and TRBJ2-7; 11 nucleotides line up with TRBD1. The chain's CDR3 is CASGGTGGIHEQYF. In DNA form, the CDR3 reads TGTGCCAGCGGAGGGACAGGGGGAATCCACGAGCAGTACTTC. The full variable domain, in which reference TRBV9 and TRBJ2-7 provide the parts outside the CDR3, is DSGVTQTPKHLITATGQRVTLRCSPRSGDLSVYWYQQSLDQGLQFLIQYYNGEERAKGNILERFSAQQFPDLHSELNLSSLELGDSALYFCASGGTGGIHEQYFGPGTRLTVT.